This T cell receptor beta chain was captured by sequencing in a study of blood T cell repertoires in COVID-19 (dated by TCRdb to about 2020). The study in broad terms: Samples covering the acute and convalescent phases of COVID-19 were provided by collaborators in the United States, Italy and Spain. HLA class I and class II types, where available, came from metadata supplied by the sample provider rather than from assay-based typing. A freely available public database, intended as a resource for researchers studying the immune response to SARS-CoV-2, is where the repertoires were released. The prospective study material was composed of cDNA or gDNA derived from T cells, B-cell-depleted T cells, or PBMCs. Subjects who had been exposed to COVID-19, were actively infected with it, or had recovered from it provided the deeply sampled blood TCRbeta repertoires that made up the dataset. Samples were obtained from the ongoing ImmuneRACE study (first 160 participants) and from about 1,300 subjects provided by 6 global collaborators. Nearly every sample came with metadata listing a de-identified subject ID, COVID-19 status, age in years and sex.

The immunoSEQ Assay, a bias-controlled multiplex PCR, was used to amplify TCRbeta CDR3 regions from genomic DNA. The source study handled its data this way. Nucleated cell counts per sample were estimated from amplification of reference gene primers within the assay. Sequence reads were collapsed and filtered to measure the absolute abundance of every unique TCRbeta CDR3 rearrangement. For each sample, productive Simpson clonality was calculated by taking the square root of Simpson's diversity index across productive rearrangements. The table comes from immuneACCESS by way of TCRdb, which keeps in-frame sequences with V and J called. Part of the clones is missing from these tables; in studies checked, under half for an unresolved V gene and the rest for unknown reasons. That table is the source of V, J and clone size, and D and trimming were worked out from the DNA. The sample yields 70,000 to 90,000 clones; roughly 82% were counted once. The ten largest clones represent 0.95% to 1.5% of the sample.

General findings and caveats noted by the study authors: The quantity of clinical and demographic metadata differed by source and by participant and was supplied without curation.

A remark on this clone: What this receptor recognizes is not known. One base away there is no much larger clone; base qualities are not given.

The V and J ends are trimmed by 4 bases and 2 bases, leaving 17 bases between them. The germline V gene (reference sequence) provides CDR1 MNHEY and CDR2 SMNVEV. The CDR3 sequence holds 16 residues, the cysteine and phenylalanine included. CDR3 DNA is the only sequence kept; it has 48 bases, read in frame from the first base. The collaborating institutions used their own protocols to collect whole blood in K2EDTA tubes. For TCRbeta analysis, collaborator samples were shipped as frozen whole blood, as isolated PBMCs, or as DNA extracted from either sample type. This clonotype was sampled from an elderly woman with acute or convalescent COVID-19. The sequencing sample was made of peripheral blood. The chain joins TRBV27 to TRBJ1-2; no D segment can be confidently identified. The nucleotide sequence is TGTGCCAGCAGTTCCTACGTCCCTTACTTCAACTATGGCTACACCTTC. This yields the protein CASSSYVPYFNYGYTF.